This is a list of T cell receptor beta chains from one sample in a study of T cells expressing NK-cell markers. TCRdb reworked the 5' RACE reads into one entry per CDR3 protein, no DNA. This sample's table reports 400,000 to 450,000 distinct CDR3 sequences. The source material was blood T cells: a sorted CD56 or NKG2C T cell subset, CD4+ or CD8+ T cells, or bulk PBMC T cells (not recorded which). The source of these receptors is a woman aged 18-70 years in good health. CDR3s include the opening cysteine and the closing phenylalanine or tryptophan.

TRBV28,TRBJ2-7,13,CASSLWQGYEQYF
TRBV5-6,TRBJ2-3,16,CASSFPGLAGGDTQYF
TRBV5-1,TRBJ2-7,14,CASSSKNRGDEQYF
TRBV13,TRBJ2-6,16,CASSFVSGSGANVLTF
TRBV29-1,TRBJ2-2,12,CSVVGGTGELFF
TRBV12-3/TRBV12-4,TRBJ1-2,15,CASSLARPAIYGYTF
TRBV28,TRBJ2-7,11,CAISRGYEQYF
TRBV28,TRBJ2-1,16,CASSRTALGERSEQFF
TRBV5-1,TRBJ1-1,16,CASSRLTGAKNTEAFF
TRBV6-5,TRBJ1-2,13,CASSYLSNYGYTF
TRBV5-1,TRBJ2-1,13,CASSTGTMNEQFF
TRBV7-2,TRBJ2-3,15,CASSLVDGGTDTQYF
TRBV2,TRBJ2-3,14,CASLTGGQTDTQYF
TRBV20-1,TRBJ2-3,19,CSAPRPGTVGLRGTDTQYF
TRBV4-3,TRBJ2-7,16,CASSLSFQGSSYEQYF
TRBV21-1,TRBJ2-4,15,CASSKEGGRINIQYF
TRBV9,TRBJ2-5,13,CASSVEVLQTQYF
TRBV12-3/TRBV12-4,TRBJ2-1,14,CASSAIAGFREQFF
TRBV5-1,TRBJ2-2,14,CASSPETSPGELFF
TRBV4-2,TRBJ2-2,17,CASSQLSTATSGGELFF
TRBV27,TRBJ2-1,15,CASSPGPSSYNEQFF
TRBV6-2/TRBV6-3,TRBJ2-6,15,CASNLAATGANVLTF
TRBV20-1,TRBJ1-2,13,CSAPNRGRTGYTF
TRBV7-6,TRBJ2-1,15,CASSHGAITYNEQFF
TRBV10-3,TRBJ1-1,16,CAISESITLLRNEAFF
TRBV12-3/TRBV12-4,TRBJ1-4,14,CASSSDKEVEKLFF
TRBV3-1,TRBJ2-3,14,CASKNTARTDTQYF
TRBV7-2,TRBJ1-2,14,CASSLRGQNYGYTF
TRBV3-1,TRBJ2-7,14,CASSRSERAYEQYF
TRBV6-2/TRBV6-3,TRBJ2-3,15,CASSTAEGQVDTQYF
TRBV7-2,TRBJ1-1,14,CASSFTRDTVEAFF
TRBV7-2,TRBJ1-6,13,CASSLKSVPPLHF
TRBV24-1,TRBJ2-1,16,CATSDRTGTEYNEQFF
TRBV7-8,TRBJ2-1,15,CASSEQVFSYNEQFF
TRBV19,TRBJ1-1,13,CASGRTASTEAFF